The TCR beta chain under discussion was sequenced for a study of cytomegalovirus exposure and HLA in healthy donors (dated 2017 in TCRdb). Describing the broader study: An earlier analysis of several hundred of the donors reported over 250 Gb of sequence data and 117 million unique TCR beta sequences obtained from some 170 million T cells. An early release covering more than 500 HLA-typed donors comprised about 300 gigabases of sequencing data and around 85 million unique TCR sequences. Among the roughly 390 genotyped donors, approximately 81% belonged to the genetic ancestry cluster associated with self-reported Caucasian donors. The study aimed to test whether cataloging public T cell receptors could reveal signatures of past pathogen exposure. The study profiled the T cell repertoires of around 700 subjects by immunosequencing and related them to cytomegalovirus serostatus. Besides the first cohort of about 730 subjects, a separate validation cohort made up of roughly 130 different subjects was used. To predict cytomegalovirus infection status, the study brought together high-throughput TCR immunosequencing, statistical association of individual TCRs with disease status, and machine learning. A later analysis re-examined previously published TCR beta repertoires from just over 650 donors and added high-resolution HLA genotyping to investigate patterns of TCR occurrence. The later analysis used no new phenotypic data to find candidate immune exposures, relying instead on TCR beta sequences and their occurrence across donors. To decide whether each TCR beta V gene segment behaved as functional or pseudogenic, an earlier analysis of fewer than 750 of the donors relied on high-throughput TCR beta sequencing. Donor age, sex, ethnicity and CMV serostatus were compiled alongside the repertoire data. A later genetic analysis took genome-wide SNP genotypes for about 65% of the 666 donors and used that subset as a discovery cohort. Every repertoire in the discovery cohort had been generated on one and the same sequencing platform. HLA typing covered class I and class II loci at four-digit resolution. The number of typed donors differed by locus: about 620-630 for A, B, C, DRB1 and DQB1; some 500 for DQA1; 606 for DPA1; and 450 to 480 for DPB1. A few DR-DQ haplotypes were treated as single units for association and clustering because of strong linkage in the cohort. On average, 235,054 unique TCR beta nucleotide sequences were sequenced per donor among 398 genotyped donors of the cohort, with 15% to 20% of those sequences being non-productive.

To prepare the library, the immunoSEQ multiplex PCR assay was applied. The multiplex PCR relied on a mix of 60 forward primers for TCR Vbeta segments and 13 reverse primers for TCR Jbeta segments. A multiplex PCR assay on genomic DNA amplified the CDR3 region of rearranged TCR beta genes. Amplified TCR beta libraries were sequenced as 87-base-pair reads on the Illumina HiSeq System. For the original study's pipeline: In a later analysis, approximately 74 million unique TCR beta chains were counted across the roughly 670 repertoires, and approximately 11 million of these chains were shared by at least two donors. Raw reads were error-corrected and collapsed into unique sequences with a nearest-neighbor algorithm that merged closely related sequences to remove PCR and sequencing errors. Alignment of CDR3 sequences to IMGT reference sequences was used to assign V, D and J gene segments. For a sequence to be retained, a match of at least six nucleotides to both a V gene segment and a J gene segment was required. A rearrangement counted as productive if the CDR3 had no stop codons and remained in frame with V and J, and every other rearrangement counted as non-productive. Following IMGT convention, CDR3 was defined as the stretch from the second conserved V-encoded cysteine up to the conserved J-encoded phenylalanine. Sequences without an unambiguous match to a single V gene segment were excluded from the earlier analysis of a few hundred of the donors. In an earlier analysis of more than 500 of the donors, a V segment was called functional when productive rearrangements were above 56.7%, and segregating when the standard deviation between donors exceeded 5%. A statistical classification framework was built to diagnose cytomegalovirus status from the catalog of TCR beta chain sequences. A later analysis assigned V and J genes by comparing TCR nucleotide sequences with IMGT/GENE-DB human TR gene sequences. In a later analysis, CDR3 sequences and most-parsimonious VDJ recombination scenarios were assigned using the TCRdist pipeline. In a later analysis, every TCR beta chain was defined by the combination of its CDR3 amino acid sequence and its V-gene family, and reads without a unique V-gene family were dropped. A later analysis removed 550 to 700 highly shared, low-generation-probability nucleotide sequences to deal with suspected cross-contamination and a sequencing artifact. In a later analysis, a clonal expansion index for each public chain was calculated from normalized within-repertoire ranks of inferred template counts. In a later analysis, generation probabilities were computed with a VDJ recombination model fitted to out-of-frame rearrangements, and the resulting probabilities were checked against IGoR. A later analysis scored TCR-TCR, TCR-HLA and TCR-CMV co-occurrence with hypergeometric tests, applying a repertoire-size bias correction to TCR pairs. To estimate false discovery rates, a later analysis permuted the HLA or CMV assignments 20 times. A later analysis grouped co-occurring TCRs with DBSCAN, adding TCRdist sequence similarity when clustering within HLA-allele-positive subsets. Co-occurrence clustering excluded repertoires with fewer than 30,000 or more than 120,000 public chains, plus five with anomalous nucleotide sharing. In its TCRdb copy, this immuneACCESS table keeps in-frame sequences only and misses some clones. Where compared with another copy, unresolved V genes explain less than half of these, and the others have no known cause. D and trimming come from the DNA, and the V and J calls and clone size come from that table. Across this sample there are approximately 130,000 clones, with about 81% seen only once. The ten largest clones add up to almost 6% of the sample.

V loses 1 base, J loses 3 bases, and the germline ends lie 6 bases apart. CDR1 and CDR2 are read off the germline V gene (reference sequence) as MNHEY and SMNVEV. Counted from cysteine to phenylalanine, this CDR3 has 13 amino acids. The CDR3 DNA has 39 bases and is translated from base 1. Concerning this clone itself: There is no known antigen for this receptor. Base qualities are not recorded, but no much larger clone differs from it by a single base.

Beyond this particular receptor, the publication reports: Some IMGT-functional V segments, including TRBV6-2 and TRBV6-3, could not be distinguished by the 87-base-pair reads and were therefore excluded. In a later analysis, HLA-associated TCR beta chains showed more clonal expansion and lower generation probabilities than non-associated chains that were equally common. The authors suggested that the approach could potentially be extended to other disease states and immunological phenotypes. In this cohort, only TCR beta chains were sequenced, and detectable features were limited by the absence of alpha or paired-chain data. Three of the identified cytomegalovirus-associated TCR beta chains were confirmed in vitro to be specific for cytomegalovirus antigens. Correlated functional status among segregating V segments might be attributable to linkage disequilibrium, but an unknown experimental factor could not be ruled out. For the cohort, immune exposure information was limited to CMV serostatus. The study gave a list of about 160 TCR beta chains associated with cytomegalovirus. Specific HLA alleles were associated with 15,000 to 20,000 TCR beta sequences at a false discovery rate of 0.05 in a later analysis. According to a later analysis, TCR association rates differed among HLA loci, with DRB1 alleles showing the most associated TCRs and HLA-C alleles showing the fewest. When HLA alleles, especially DR and DQ, strongly co-occurred, TCR associations were difficult to assign to individual alleles. A cluster of highly shared sequence variants was judged likely to represent a technical artifact of the sequencing pipeline. In a later genetic analysis, a missense DCLRE1C variant was associated with V-gene and J-gene trimming of TCR beta chains, and the association was replicated in an independent cohort. According to a later analysis, most CMV-associated TCR beta chains appeared to be HLA-restricted, and the HLA associations seemed to be driven largely by CMV exposure. Roughly uniform sequencing depth across donors was assumed in presence/absence analyses, although this assumption may not hold. Across donors, most TCR sequences were observed very rarely, whereas some public TCRs were present in many individuals. A later genetic analysis reported fewer N-insertions in productive TCRs among donors in an Asian-associated ancestry cluster than the 666-donor mean. Fewer than 20 rarely observed V segments, including chromosome 9 orphons, were excluded from the earlier analysis of about 600 of the donors because counts were too low. A further reported finding was that TCR beta sequences accurately predicted the HLA-A and HLA-B alleles for most subjects in the first cohort. Because HLA typing was unavailable for some donors at each locus, only the typed subset was used in association tests. Several of the top co-occurrence clusters appeared to be linked to parvovirus B19, influenza, CMV and Epstein-Barr virus, according to a later analysis. The classifier was reported to diagnose cytomegalovirus status with high specificity and sensitivity in both the original and validation cohorts. In an earlier analysis of approximately 590 of the donors, most TCR beta V segments were observed in productive rearrangements about 87% or about 30% of the time, broadly matching IMGT annotations.

The cohort was made up of roughly 670 healthy bone marrow donors. At the time of sampling, every cohort member was nominally healthy, though immune exposures that went unrecorded were likely present. The donor tested CMV seropositive, placing the donor among the 289 seropositive members of the cohort. A peripheral blood sample was collected from each donor, and TCR beta sequencing was performed on peripheral blood mononuclear cells. The Qiagen DNeasy Blood Extraction Kit was used to extract genomic DNA from the blood cell samples. The sequence came from a woman between 40 and 55 years old in good health and CMV-seropositive. The sequencing sample was made of PBMCs. The V and J genes are TRBV27 and TRBJ1-1, with a tentative D gene TRBD1 over 5 matching bases. The nucleotides are TGTGCCAGCAGTTTATTAGGGGACACTGAAGCTTTCTTT. This translates into CASSLLGDTEAFF.